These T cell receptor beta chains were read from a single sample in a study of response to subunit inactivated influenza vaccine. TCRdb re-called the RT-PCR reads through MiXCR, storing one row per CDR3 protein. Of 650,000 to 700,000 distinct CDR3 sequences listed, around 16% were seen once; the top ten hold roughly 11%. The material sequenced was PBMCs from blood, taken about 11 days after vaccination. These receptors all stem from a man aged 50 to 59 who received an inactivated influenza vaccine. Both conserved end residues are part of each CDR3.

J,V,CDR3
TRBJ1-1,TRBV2,CARVYWDRASNTEAFF
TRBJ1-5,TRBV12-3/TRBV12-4,CASSLVAGGGQPQHF
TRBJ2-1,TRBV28,CASRTKAGGSYNEQFF
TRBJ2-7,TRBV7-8,CASSQPGQGTYEQYF
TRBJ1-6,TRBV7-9,CASSPGESPLHF
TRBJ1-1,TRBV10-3,CAISDGQSAFF
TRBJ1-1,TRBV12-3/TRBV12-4,CASTPQINTEAFF
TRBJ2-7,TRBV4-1,CASSQPTGSSYEQYF
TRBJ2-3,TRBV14,CASSRIAGADTQYF
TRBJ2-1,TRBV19,CASSRGRHNEQFF
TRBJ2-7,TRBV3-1,CASSQVGQGAEQYF
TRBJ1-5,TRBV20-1,CCARALTGGSASNQPQHF
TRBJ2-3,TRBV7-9,CASSFSGISTDTQYF
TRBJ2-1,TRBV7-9,CASSPTGSTYNEQFF
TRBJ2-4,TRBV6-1,CASSETGWTKNIQYF
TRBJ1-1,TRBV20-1,CSAPVQGINTEAFF
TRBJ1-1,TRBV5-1,CASSFKTMNTEAFF
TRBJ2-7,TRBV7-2,CASSFSQGGYEQYF
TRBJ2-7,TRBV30,CAWSKLATYEQYF
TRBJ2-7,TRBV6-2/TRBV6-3,CASSYWNRDYGKYEQYF
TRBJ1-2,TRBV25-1,CASSRGHTEGYTF
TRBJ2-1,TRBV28,CASSFMGQGRNEQFF
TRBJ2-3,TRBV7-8,CASSFSLAGGPLGTDTQYF
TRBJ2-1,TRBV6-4,CASSDDVSGSEQFF
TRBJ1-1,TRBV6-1,CASSEFGFWNTEAFF
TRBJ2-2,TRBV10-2,CASRQGGFNTGELFF
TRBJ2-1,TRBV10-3,CAISGTGMGGNEQFF
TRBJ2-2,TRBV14,CASSPTSGRGDTGELFF
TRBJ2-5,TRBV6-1,CASTPGGGETQYF
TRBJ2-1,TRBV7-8,CASSLASSGSFSNEQFF
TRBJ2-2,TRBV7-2,CASSRLVAGELFF
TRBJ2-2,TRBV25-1,CASSEYDRSNTGELFF
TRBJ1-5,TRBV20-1,CSARGPFDQPQHF
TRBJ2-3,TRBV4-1,CASSQVATRTDTQYF
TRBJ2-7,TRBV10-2,CASRETSGGVFYEQYF
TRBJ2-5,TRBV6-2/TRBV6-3,CASSYLTDQYQETQYF
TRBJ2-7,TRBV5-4,CASSLLAGGPRDEQYF
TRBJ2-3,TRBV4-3,CASSQAGGHTDTQYF
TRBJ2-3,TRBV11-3,CASSEQGNTDTQYF
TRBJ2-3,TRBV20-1,CSAGLLVSTDTQYF
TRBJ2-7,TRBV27,CASRKGGGKQYF
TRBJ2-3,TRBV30,CAWSVPLLATTDTQYF
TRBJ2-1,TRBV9,CASSVAAASEVNEQFF
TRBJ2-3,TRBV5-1,CASSSYSTKTSLRADTQYF
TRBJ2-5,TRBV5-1,CASRLTSGEQETQYF
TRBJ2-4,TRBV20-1,CSALPAPLDKNIQYF
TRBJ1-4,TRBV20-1,CSARSPLGEKLFF
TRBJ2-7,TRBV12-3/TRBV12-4,CASSSTGPQDEQYF
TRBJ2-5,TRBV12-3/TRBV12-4,CASRPSGGVKETQYF
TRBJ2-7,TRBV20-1,CSVPRPTYEQYF
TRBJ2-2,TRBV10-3,CAISETGNTGELFF
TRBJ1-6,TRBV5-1,CASSYGQGGVNSPLHF
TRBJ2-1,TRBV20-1,CSASQVRGSYNEQFF